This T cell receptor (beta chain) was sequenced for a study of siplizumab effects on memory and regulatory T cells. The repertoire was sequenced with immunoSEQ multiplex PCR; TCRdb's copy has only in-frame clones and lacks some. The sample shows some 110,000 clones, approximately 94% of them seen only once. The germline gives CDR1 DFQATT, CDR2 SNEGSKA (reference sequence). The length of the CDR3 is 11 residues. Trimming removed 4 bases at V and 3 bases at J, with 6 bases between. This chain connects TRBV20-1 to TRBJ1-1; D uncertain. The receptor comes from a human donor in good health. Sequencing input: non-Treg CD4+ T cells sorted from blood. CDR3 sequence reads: CSAMWDTEAFF. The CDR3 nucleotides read TGCAGTGCTATGTGGGACACTGAAGCTTTCTTT.